The 19 T cell receptor beta chains presented below share a single source sample, sequenced in a study of regulatory T cells in long-lasting Graves disease. Indicated time point: newly diagnosed GD, antithyroid drugs for less than 3 months. From RNA extracted from PBMCs, the TCR library was made. Arm-PCR with iRepertoire HTBI primers amplified the CDR3 regions for these TCR beta libraries. A single record per CDR3 protein comes from TCRdb applying MiXCR to the multiplex PCR reads. This table has 550,000 to 600,000 distinct CDR3 sequences, about 15% appearing once. The same sample was also studied in work on T cells in Graves' hyperthyroidism and ophthalmopathy.

Source: peripheral blood mononuclear cells (PBMCs), taken at new diagnosis, from a patient treated with antithyroid drugs. Receptors were obtained from a man in his late teens or twenties with Graves disease.

This clonotype appeared many times. The chain carries TRBV20-1 and TRBJ2-2; TRBD1 or TRBD2 may be the D gene (5 bases each). CDR1 is DFQATT and CDR2 is SNEGSKA in the germline V gene (reference sequence). There are 14 residues in the CDR3. Trimming left V 1 base short and J 10 bases short, with 16 bases between. The CDR3 here is CSARGGTGTPELFF. The CDR3 DNA is TGCAGTGCTAGAGGTGGGACGGGTACACCGGAGCTGTTTTTT.

On this clonotype itself: A read error may explain this, as a much larger clone is one base away. The CDR3 region has the DNA TGTGTCAGCAACTCCAAGCCGCCAGGGAGGGGAGATACGCAGTATTTT. Protein sequence: CVSNSKPPGRGDTQYF. The gene calls are TRBV7-3 and TRBJ2-3; 7 nucleotides match TRBD2. Germline V gene data show CDR1 as SGHTA and CDR2 as FQGTGA. CDR3 size: 16 residues.

Remarks on this clonotype: This sequence may be a read error, since a much larger clone differs from it by one base. The chain is built from TRBV30 and TRBJ2-3; 8 nucleotides agree with TRBD1. V trimming: 2 bases; J trimming: 4 bases; junction bases outside the gene matches: 8. The CDR3 is 15 amino acids. Germline CDR1 is GTSNPN and CDR2 is SVGIG (reference sequence). This CDR3 is CAWSSGQGRADTQYF. The DNA of the CDR3 is TGTGCCTGGAGTTCAGGACAGGGTAGGGCAGATACGCAGTATTTT.

This clonotype was observed a handful of times. The chain uses TRBV4-1 and TRBJ2-1; 10 nucleotides align to TRBD2. The CDR3 covers 16 residues. Unmatched junction bases numbered 8, after V lost 0 bases and J lost 9 bases. CDR1 is MGHRA, CDR2 YSYEKL, per germline. The DNA of the CDR3 is TGCGCCAGCAGCCAAGATGGGCTAGCGGGAGATGTTGAGCAGTTCTTC. It specifies CASSQDGLAGDVEQFF.

This clonotype has at least ten counts. This chain links TRBV27 with TRBJ2-1; TRBD2 agrees at 8 bases. Trimming took 5 bases from V and 1 from J; bases not matched to a gene: 4. The CDR3 loop spans 15 amino acids. Germline V CDR1 and CDR2: MNHEY, SMNVEV (reference sequence). The CDR3 here is CASSPGGVSYNEQFF. In nucleotides, the CDR3 is TGTGCCAGCAGTCCGGGGGGGGTGTCCTACAATGAGCAGTTCTTC.

The J gene is TRBJ1-6, the V gene TRBV20-1; TRBD1 agrees at 8 bases. J gave up 7 bases and V 6 bases, and 5 bases lay outside the gene matches. This CDR3 spans 13 amino acids. Germline V gives CDR1 DFQATT, CDR2 SNEGSKA (reference sequence). CDR3 nucleotides: TGCAGTGCCAGACAGGGGATCAATTCACCCCTCCACTTT. This translates into CSARQGINSPLHF.

This chain links TRBV7-2 with TRBJ1-1; 8 bases fit TRBD1. V lost 4 bases and J lost 3; bases outside the gene matches: 13. The CDR3 has 17 residues. The germline CDR1 and CDR2 sequences are SGHTA and FQGNSA. Written as DNA, the CDR3 is TGTGCCAGCAGCTGGGGCAGGGGGCAAGGTGTAGACACTGAAGCTTTCTTT. Translating it yields CASSWGRGQGVDTEAFF. Drawing the rest from reference TRBV7-2 and TRBJ1-1, the complete variable domain is GAGVSQSPSNKVTEKGKDVELRCDPISGHTALYWYRQSLGQGLEFLIYFQGNSAPDKSGLPSDRFSAERTGGSVSTLTIQRTQQEDSAVYLCASSWGRGQGVDTEAFFGQGTRLTVV.

V gene TRBV29-1 combines with J gene TRBJ2-1, with 9 bases that match TRBD2. The CDR3 is made up of 14 amino acids. Germline assignment: CDR1 SQVTM and CDR2 ANQGSEA. V gave up 7 bases and J gave up 9 bases; unmatched junction bases: 13. CDR3: CSATIAGDPGEQFF. In DNA, the CDR3 is TGCAGCGCAACGATAGCGGGAGACCCGGGTGAGCAGTTCTTC.

In this sample, this clonotype turned up many times. V usage is TRBV27 and J usage is TRBJ2-7; D uncertain. V lost 2 bases to trimming and J lost 3 bases, with 14 bases between them. Germline CDR1 and CDR2: MNHEY and SMNVEV (reference sequence). The CDR3 is 15 residues long. The DNA of the CDR3 is TGTGCCAGCAGTTTAACGTTTACAGCTCTCTACGAGCAGTACTTC. It codes for CASSLTFTALYEQYF.

Comment on this clonotype: Given a much more abundant clone one base away, this may be a read error. This chain's CDR3 is CAALRGGTGELFF. In DNA form, the CDR3 reads TGTGCCGCCTTGAGGGGGGGGACCGGGGAGCTGTTTTTT. The V gene is TRBV28, the J gene TRBJ2-2, with D perhaps TRBD2 (7 bases). The V end lost 11 bases, the J end lost 5 bases, and 15 bases lay between the germline ends. CDR3 length: 13 residues. Per the germline V gene, CDR1 is MDHEN and CDR2 is SYDVKM. Based on the CDR3 plus reference TRBV28 and TRBJ2-2, the full variable domain is DVKVTQSSRYLVKRTGEKVFLECVQDMDHENMFWYRQDPGLGLRLIYFSYDVKMKEKGDIPEGYSVSREKKERFSLILESASTNQTSMYLCAALRGGTGELFFGEGSRLTVL.

V usage is TRBV5-1 and J usage is TRBJ1-6; maybe TRBD1 (6 bases). V was shortened by 2 bases and J by 5 bases, with 11 bases between the two germline ends. Germline-derived CDR1 and CDR2 are SGHRS and YFSETQ. The CDR3 is made up of 15 amino acids. CDR3 DNA sequence: TGCGCCAGCAGCTTTTGGAACAGGGATAATTCACCCCTCCACTTT. Protein product: CASSFWNRDNSPLHF. The complete variable domain, with remaining parts taken from reference TRBV5-1 and TRBJ1-6, reads KAGVTQTPRYLIKTRGQQVTLSCSPISGHRSVSWYQQTPGQGLQFLFEYFSETQRNKGNFPGRFSGRQFSNSRSEMNVSTLELGDSALYLCASSFWNRDNSPLHFGNGTRLTVT.

V gene TRBV3-1 combines with J gene TRBJ2-5; D gene unclear. The germline V gene has CDR1 LGHDT and CDR2 YNNKEL (reference sequence). The CDR3 length is 14 residues. With 1 base removed from V and 5 bases from J, the gap between germline ends came to 11 bases. The CDR3 sequence: CASSQVLPGETQYF. The CDR3, as DNA: TGTGCCAGCAGCCAAGTTCTCCCTGGGGAGACCCAGTACTTC.

The gene calls are TRBV20-1 and TRBJ2-1, with D possibly matching TRBD1 (5 bases). Looked up from germline, CDR1 is DFQATT and CDR2 is SNEGSKA (reference sequence). The CDR3 length is 13 residues. The DNA of the CDR3 is TGCAGCTCCAGGGCGAGCTCCTACAATGAGCAGTTCTTC. Encoded protein: CSSRASSYNEQFF.

This clonotype was seen more than once but under ten times. The chain employs TRBV5-1 and TRBJ2-2; TRBD2 aligns across 8 bases. Germline V lookup: CDR1 SGHRS, CDR2 YFSETQ. The junction had 6 bases not matched to a gene; V was cut back by 4 bases and J by 4 bases. The CDR3 runs 15 residues. The CDR3 DNA sequence: TGCGCCAGCAGCCCCCGGACTAGCACCACCGGGGAGCTGTTTTTT. It translates to CASSPRTSTTGELFF.

The chain joins TRBV20-1 to TRBJ2-3; the match to TRBD2 covers 10 bases. The CDR3 totals 15 residues. V lost 3 bases to trimming and J lost 11 bases; unmatched junction nucleotides: 14. Germline values: CDR1 DFQATT, CDR2 SNEGSKA (reference sequence). This CDR3 reads CSARVPSGSAWRQYF. The CDR3 DNA follows: TGCAGTGCTAGGGTCCCTAGCGGGAGTGCTTGGCGGCAGTATTTT.

The rearrangement links TRBV29-1 to TRBJ2-7, with D perhaps given as TRBD1 or TRBD2 (5 bases each). The germline V and J ends were trimmed by 8 bases and 0 bases, with 11 bases remaining between them. This CDR3 has 12 residues. CDR1 and CDR2 (germline): SQVTM, ANQGSEA. The CDR3 DNA is TGCAGCTCCCGGGACGGCTCCTACGAGCAGTACTTC. Translating it yields CSSRDGSYEQYF.

This clonotype was observed many times. This chain connects TRBV12-3 or TRBV12-4 to TRBJ2-7; TRBD2 matches at 10 bases. There are 19 residues in the CDR3. The V and J ends lost 7 bases and 3 bases, in that order; junction bases with no gene match: 21. CDR3 residues: CASTPGRAGGFSANYEQYF. The CDR3 DNA reads TGTGCCAGCACCCCGGGAAGAGCGGGAGGGTTTTCGGCTAACTACGAGCAGTACTTC.

This chain uses TRBV10-3 with TRBJ2-2; 10 positions match TRBD1. V dropped 7 bases and J dropped 7; count of bases not matched to a gene: 6. The CDR3 is 14 residues long. Germline V gives CDR1 ENHRY, CDR2 SYGVKD. CDR3 sequence reads: CAIKGTGEVGELFF. The DNA of the CDR3 is TGTGCCATCAAAGGGACAGGGGAAGTCGGGGAGCTGTTTTTT.

The rearrangement links TRBV27 to TRBJ2-7; TRBD1 matches at 10 bases. The ends lost 0 bases at V and 4 bases at J; junction bases unmatched: 9. Per germline, CDR1 MNHEY and CDR2 SMNVEV (reference sequence). This CDR3 comprises 17 residues. CDR3 in amino acids: CASSLSSPGQGLYEQYF. CDR3 DNA: TGTGCCAGCAGTTTATCATCACCGGGACAGGGGCTATACGAGCAGTACTTC.